Presented here are 12 T cell receptor beta chains from one specimen sequenced in a study of metastatic and nonmetastatic thyroid tumors. All patients were treatment-naive before thyroid surgery. TCRdb re-called the PCR reads through MiXCR. The sample has roughly 20,000 clones; around 18% are singletons. Sequencing was performed on adjacent normal tissue. The receptors were sampled from a male donor with papillary thyroid cancer or a benign thyroid nodule (not recorded which). Some clones in this sample may be carry-over from other donors' samples.

This clone was detected many times. The identical CDR3 is also encoded by other nucleotide sequences in the sample. This chain uses TRBV25-1 with TRBJ2-5, with D perhaps matching TRBD2 (7 bases). Trimming took off 3 bases at V and 5 bases at J, with 16 bases between the two ends. CDR1 is MGHDK, CDR2 SYGVNS, per germline. There are 15 residues in the CDR3. DNA for the CDR3: TGTGCCAGCAGTGAGGATTCGAGGGGGGGGGAGACCCAGTACTTC. It is translated as CASSEDSRGGETQYF.

This clone was observed at least ten times. V gene TRBV3-1 combines with J gene TRBJ2-4; maybe TRBD1 (6 bases). Germline CDR1 is LGHDT and CDR2 is YNNKEL (reference sequence). Trimming stripped 0 bases from V and 1 base from J, with 19 bases between. The CDR3 covers 19 residues. The CDR3 is CASSQETHRVSLAKNIQYF. In DNA form, the CDR3 reads TGTGCCAGCAGCCAAGAAACGCACAGGGTTTCGCTGGCCAAAAACATTCAGTACTTC.

This chain uses TRBV24-1 with TRBJ2-7, with TRBD1 matching over 7 bases. The CDR3 extends over 19 amino acids. CDR1 is KGHDR and CDR2 is SFDVKD in the germline V gene. The CDR3 spells CAPSKSRGRGFNSSYEQYV. The CDR3, as DNA: TGTGCCCCCAGTAAAAGCCGGGGCAGGGGGTTCAATAGCTCCTACGAGCAGTACGTC.

This clone came up many times. This chain joins TRBV5-1 and TRBJ2-4; no firm D call. Trimming pared 3 bases from V and 7 bases from J, leaving 11 bases between. The CDR3 is 13 amino acids. Germline CDR1 and CDR2: SGHRS and YFSETQ. CDR3 DNA: TGCGCCAGCAGCTCGGGTCCGGGTAACATTCAGTACTTC. It encodes CASSSGPGNIQYF. Supplemented by reference TRBV5-1 and TRBJ2-4, the full variable domain reads KAGVTQTPRYLIKTRGQQVTLSCSPISGHRSVSWYQQTPGQGLQFLFEYFSETQRNKGNFPGRFSGRQFSNSRSEMNVSTLELGDSALYLCASSSGPGNIQYFGAGTRLSVL.

In this sample, this clone turned up many times. The sample has other DNA sequences that encode this CDR3 too. The J gene is TRBJ2-7, the V gene TRBV5-4, with 7 bases fitting TRBD1. V lost 3 bases, J lost 5 bases, and 8 bases stayed unmatched. CDR1 SGHNT and CDR2 YYREEE come from the germline V gene (reference sequence). The CDR3 has 14 residues. The CDR3 spells CASSSTDRPHEQYF. The CDR3 DNA is TGTGCCAGCAGCTCAACGGACAGGCCCCACGAGCAGTACTTC. Full variable domain (rest looked up from reference TRBV5-4 and TRBJ2-7): ETGVTQSPTHLIKTRGQQVTLRCSSQSGHNTVSWYQQALGQGPQFIFQYYREEENGRGNFPPRFSGLQFPNYSSELNVNALELDDSALYLCASSSTDRPHEQYFGPGTRLTVT.

As regards this clone: A read error may account for a junction end that differs from germline. The rearrangement uses TRBV5-5 and TRBJ2-5; D is undetermined. The CDR3 extends over 15 amino acids. The germline gives CDR1 SGHKS, CDR2 YYEKEE (reference sequence). In DNA form, the CDR3 reads TGTGCCAGCAGCTTGGGTGGACGGAGACGAGAGACCAAGTACTTC. Residues: CASSLGGRRRETKYF.

This clone was seen ten or more times. A much larger clone lies one base from this, so it may be a read error. The sample has other DNA sequences that encode this CDR3 too. The rearrangement links TRBV7-9 to TRBJ2-1; D may correspond to TRBD1 or TRBD2 (5 bases each). Looked up from germline, CDR1 is SEHNR and CDR2 is FQNEAQ (reference sequence). V gave up 1 base and J gave up 10 bases, with 8 bases separating them. The length of the CDR3 is 12 residues. The CDR3, as DNA: TGTGCCAGCAGCTTAGGGGGGTCCGAGCAGTTCTTC. It is translated as CASSLGGSEQFF.

As regards this clone: A much larger clone differs by one base, so this may be a read error. The chain joins TRBV10-2 to TRBJ1-2; no definite D call. Per the germline V gene, CDR1 is WSHSY and CDR2 is SAAADI. The CDR3 is made up of 12 amino acids. The CDR3 nucleotides are TGCGCCAGCAGTGAGTCCGACTATGTCTACACCTTC. Its translation: CASSESDYVYTF.

This clone has at least ten counts. V is TRBV19 and J is TRBJ2-7, with 8 nucleotides matching TRBD1. This CDR3 contains 16 residues. Trimming removed 0 bases from V and 1 base from J; junction bases left unmatched: 5. Germline V gives CDR1 LNHDA, CDR2 SQIVND (reference sequence). CDR3 DNA: TGTGCCAGTAGTATAGATGGACAGGGAAGGTCCTACGAGCAGTACTTC. Translation gives CASSIDGQGRSYEQYF.

This clone was observed many times. The chain joins TRBV3-1 to TRBJ1-2, with D unresolved. V was clipped by 0 bases and J by 7 bases, with 12 bases between them. This CDR3 has 14 amino acids. CDR1 and CDR2 (germline): LGHDT, YNNKEL (reference sequence). The CDR3 bases are TGTGCCAGCAGCCAAGATCACGGATCCTTTGGCTACACCTTC. Translated: CASSQDHGSFGYTF.

The rearrangement uses TRBV5-1 and TRBJ1-1; 8 nucleotides agree with TRBD1. Germline V CDR1 and CDR2: SGHRS, YFSETQ. The CDR3 spans 15 residues. The V and J ends lost 4 bases and 0 bases, in that order; junction bases with no gene match: 5. CDR3 coding DNA: TGCGCCAGCAGCCCGGACAGGGCGATGAACACTGAAGCTTTCTTT. It translates to CASSPDRAMNTEAFF.

This clone showed up just a few times. This chain uses TRBV3-1 with TRBJ2-1; 9 bases fit TRBD2. Germline assignment: CDR1 LGHDT and CDR2 YNNKEL (reference sequence). The V gene end was trimmed by 1 base and the J gene end by 4 bases; junction bases not matched to a gene: 2. There are 15 residues in the CDR3. This CDR3 is CASSQGLAGYNEQFF. Written as DNA, the CDR3 is TGTGCCAGCAGCCAAGGGCTAGCGGGGTACAATGAGCAGTTCTTC.